The 8 T cell receptor beta chains below come from one sample, sequenced in a study of OX40 agonist ivuxolimab in advanced cancers. Assay used: immunoSEQ multiplex PCR; TCRdb lists only in-frame clones, some missing. Of about 72,000 clones in the sample, over 75% were seen once. The input for sequencing was CD4+ or CD8+ T cells sorted from blood, taken in a trial of the OX40 agonist ivuxolimab. These receptors all stem from an adult with an advanced solid tumor such as melanoma, head and neck, liver or kidney cancer.

This clone was seen a handful of times. This rearrangement joins TRBV18 to TRBJ1-1; no firm D call. The CDR3 totals 13 residues. V dropped 6 bases and J dropped 0 bases, with 8 bases sitting between them. Germline CDR1 is KGHSH and CDR2 is LQKENI. CDR3 region: CASSPQVNTEAFF. The CDR3, as DNA: TGTGCCAGCTCCCCTCAGGTGAACACTGAAGCTTTCTTT.

J is TRBJ1-5 and V is TRBV7-8, with D possibly TRBD1 on 5 matching bases. The ends were cut back, 1 base at V and 9 bases at J, with 19 bases in the middle. This CDR3 region has 16 residues. Germline assignment: CDR1 SGHVS and CDR2 FQNEAQ. The CDR3 nucleotides read TGTGCCAGCAGCTTAGGGTGGGGGTTGGGACCGGGGCCCCAGCATTTT. This sequence encodes CASSLGWGLGPGPQHF.

This sequence joins TRBV5-1 and TRBJ2-7, with D perhaps matching TRBD2 (6 bases). The V end lost 0 bases, the J end lost 3 bases, and 10 bases lay between the germline ends. The CDR3 contains 14 residues. Germline values: CDR1 SGHRS, CDR2 YFSETQ. The DNA of the CDR3 is TGCGCCAGCAGCTTGGGGCAGGGAGGCTACGAGCAGTACTTC. Translation: CASSLGQGGYEQYF. Based on the CDR3 plus reference TRBV5-1 and TRBJ2-7, the full variable domain is KAGVTQTPRYLIKTRGQQVTLSCSPISGHRSVSWYQQTPGQGLQFLFEYFSETQRNKGNFPGRFSGRQFSNSRSEMNVSTLELGDSALYLCASSLGQGGYEQYFGPGTRLTVT.

The V and J genes are TRBV19 and TRBJ2-7; the match to TRBD2 covers 8 bases. CDR1 is LNHDA, CDR2 SQIVND, per germline (reference sequence). The CDR3 covers 14 residues. The V gene end was trimmed by 6 bases and the J gene end by 2 bases; junction bases not matched to a gene: 6. This chain's CDR3 is CASRASGPTYEQYF. In DNA form, the CDR3 reads TGTGCCAGTAGGGCTAGCGGGCCTACCTACGAGCAGTACTTC.

J is TRBJ2-7 and V is TRBV10-3, with D hard to call. The V and J ends lost 3 bases and 0 bases respectively, with 6 bases between them. Looked up from germline, CDR1 is ENHRY and CDR2 is SYGVKD. CDR3 length: 13 amino acids. The CDR3 sequence: CAISDSGSYEQYF. The DNA of the CDR3 is TGTGCCATCAGTGATTCGGGCTCCTACGAGCAGTACTTC.

The V call is TRBV9, the J call TRBJ2-3, with TRBD1 matching over 12 bases. V shed 6 bases, J shed 5 bases, and the junction held 13 bases outside the gene matches. Looked up from germline, CDR1 is SGDLS and CDR2 is YYNGEE. CDR3 length: 17 amino acids. The CDR3 protein is CASKRPPGQGAEDTQYF. The CDR3 coding sequence is TGTGCCAGCAAAAGGCCACCGGGACAGGGGGCTGAAGATACGCAGTATTTT. Combining the CDR3 with reference TRBV9 and TRBJ2-3 gives the whole variable domain DSGVTQTPKHLITATGQRVTLRCSPRSGDLSVYWYQQSLDQGLQFLIQYYNGEERAKGNILERFSAQQFPDLHSELNLSSLELGDSALYFCASKRPPGQGAEDTQYFGPGTRLTVL.

The chain carries TRBV29-1 and TRBJ2-7; D is unresolved. Germline V gene lookup returns CDR1 SQVTM and CDR2 ANQGSEA. This CDR3 has 13 residues. The ends were cut back, 3 bases at V and 5 bases at J, with 14 bases in the middle. The chain's CDR3 is CSVDNSGGHEQYF. The DNA for the CDR3 is TGCAGCGTTGATAATAGTGGTGGGCACGAGCAGTACTTC.

This chain uses TRBV19 with TRBJ1-1; D is undetermined. CDR1 LNHDA and CDR2 SQIVND come from the germline V gene (reference sequence). Trimming left V 0 bases short and J 1 base short, with 9 bases between. This CDR3 region has 15 residues. CDR3 residues: CASSIDRVENTEAFF. CDR3 in DNA: TGTGCCAGTAGTATAGATCGGGTGGAGAACACTGAAGCTTTCTTT.